This entry lists 23 T cell receptor beta chains sequenced from one sample in a study of T cells expressing NK-cell markers (TCRdb year 2020). Library construction relied on 5' RACE. Sequencing used an Illumina HiSeq 2000. After TCRdb reprocessed the reads, each CDR3 protein sequence was kept as one row, without DNA. The table held for this sample gives some 390,000 distinct CDR3 sequences. Around a tenth of the sample comes from the top ten. Source material: blood T cells: a sorted CD56 or NKG2C T cell subset, CD4+ or CD8+ T cells, or bulk PBMC T cells (not recorded which). These receptors were collected from a woman in her 50s in good health. Donor details come from another sample of the same person, matched by shared clones.

The chain combines TRBV27 with TRBJ1-4. There are 13 residues in the CDR3. Per the germline V gene, CDR1 is MNHEY and CDR2 is SMNVEV (reference sequence). The CDR3 sequence: CASSSVLNEKLFF.

The CDR3 protein is CASSESTGPGRKLFF. The gene calls are TRBV10-1 and TRBJ1-4; the D call of TRBD1 rests on TCRdb alone, since no DNA is present to check it. CDR3 size: 15 residues. Germline V gene data show CDR1 as WNHNN and CDR2 as SYGVQD (reference sequence).

The J gene is TRBJ1-2, the V gene TRBV29-1. The CDR3 totals 12 residues. The germline V gene encodes CDR1 SQVTM and CDR2 ANQGSEA. The CDR3 region is CSVVEGIHGYTF.

J is TRBJ2-5 and V is TRBV9; TCRdb's D call, TRBD1, is unchecked because there is no DNA. Germline V gene data show CDR1 as SGDLS and CDR2 as YYNGEE. The CDR3 sequence is 15 residues long. Here the CDR3 reads CASSVGVAHGETQYF.

This chain connects TRBV12-3 or TRBV12-4 to TRBJ1-1. This CDR3 is 16 amino acids long. The CDR3 is CASSKDGLGFATEAFF.

J is TRBJ2-1 and V is TRBV7-9; TCRdb indicates TRBD2, and absent DNA this call remains unverified. This CDR3 is built from 16 residues. In germline, CDR1 is SEHNR, CDR2 FQNEAQ (reference sequence). The CDR3 reads CASSRRVSGPYNEQFF.

This sequence joins TRBV20-1 and TRBJ2-1; TCRdb indicates TRBD2, and absent DNA this call remains unverified. This CDR3 spans 19 amino acids. Germline V gene lookup returns CDR1 DFQATT and CDR2 SNEGSKA (reference sequence). This CDR3 reads CSALTGGTSGSSSYNEQFF.

The CDR3 sequence is CSVSTRSLRNEQFF. J is TRBJ2-1 and V is TRBV29-1; TCRdb lists TRBD2, though no DNA is available to test this call. This CDR3 is 14 amino acids long. Germline CDR1 SQVTM, CDR2 ANQGSEA.

The CDR3 is CASSPGNPTYNEQFF. The chain recombines TRBV5-4 with TRBJ2-1; TCRdb picks TRBD1, but there is no DNA to check that call. The CDR3 is made up of 15 amino acids. Germline lookup yields CDR1 SGHNT and CDR2 YYREEE (reference sequence).

This chain joins TRBV24-1 and TRBJ1-5; with no DNA, the TCRdb D assignment of TRBD1 cannot be verified. Germline CDR1 and CDR2: KGHDR and SFDVKD. CDR3 length: 16 amino acids. CDR3 in amino acids: CATKGQNPVRNQPQHF.

V usage is TRBV21-1 and J usage is TRBJ2-2. TRBV21-1 corresponds to a pseudogene. This CDR3 is 13 amino acids long. The CDR3: CASTKVDTGELFF.

The rearrangement uses TRBV7-2 and TRBJ2-5; absent DNA, TCRdb's TRBD1 call cannot be checked. The germline CDR1 and CDR2 sequences are SGHTA and FQGNSA. The CDR3 has 13 amino acids. The CDR3 spells CASSQTGEETQYF.

The rearrangement joins TRBV12-3 or TRBV12-4 to TRBJ1-2; the TCRdb D gene call, TRBD1, has no DNA to confirm it. The CDR3 spans 14 residues. The CDR3 loop reads CASSVAGYGYGYTF.

The V call is TRBV11-3, the J call TRBJ2-1; the TCRdb call, TRBD1, lacks DNA for checking. CDR3 length equals 17 residues. The V gene's germline CDR1 is SGHNT and CDR2 YENEEA. This CDR3 is CASSDGQGAMGGNEQFF.

The chain carries TRBV12-3 or TRBV12-4 and TRBJ2-5; TCRdb's assignment of TRBD2 cannot be checked, as there is no DNA. The CDR3 extends over 16 amino acids. The CDR3 region is CASSYIGPSLGWAQYF.

This sequence joins TRBV25-1 and TRBJ1-3; the D call from TCRdb, TRBD1, cannot be confirmed without DNA. From germline, CDR1 is MGHDK and CDR2 SYGVNS. The CDR3 spans 14 residues. The CDR3: CASSESGTGNTIYF.

V gene TRBV5-6 combines with J gene TRBJ2-5; TCRdb indicates TRBD1, and absent DNA this call remains unverified. The CDR3 has 13 residues. Germline V gives CDR1 SGHDT, CDR2 YYEEEE. The CDR3 loop reads CASRTGQIETQYF.

V gene TRBV6-2 or TRBV6-3 combines with J gene TRBJ2-1. CDR1 MNHEY and CDR2 SVGEGT come from the germline V gene. The length of the CDR3 is 13 residues. This CDR3 is CASSSDLRNEQFF.

The chain carries TRBV20-1 and TRBJ1-1; lacking DNA, the TRBD1 call made by TCRdb goes unchecked. Per the germline V gene, CDR1 is DFQATT and CDR2 is SNEGSKA (reference sequence). The CDR3 extends over 11 amino acids. CDR3: CMTERGTEAFF.

The chain links TRBV12-3 or TRBV12-4 to TRBJ2-4; TCRdb's D call of TRBD1 is untestable without DNA. This CDR3 region has 16 residues. CDR3 sequence: CASRSGTGAEPNIQYF.

The chain carries TRBV4-2 and TRBJ2-3; TCRdb calls TRBD1, which cannot be checked without DNA. The CDR3 is 17 residues long. CDR1 and CDR2 (germline): LGHNA, YNFKEQ. CDR3 region: CASSQRDRGLPPDTQYF.

CDR3 amino acids: CASQSGRAISEQFF. The chain uses TRBV12-3 or TRBV12-4 and TRBJ2-1; TCRdb reports TRBD2, a call that lacks DNA to check it against. The CDR3 extends over 14 amino acids.

J is TRBJ1-6 and V is TRBV5-5. The CDR3 spans 14 residues. CDR1 and CDR2 (germline): SGHKS, YYEKEE (reference sequence). CDR3 loop: CASSSGYDNSPLHF.